Listed here are 27 T cell receptor beta chains from one sample, sequenced in a study of T cell repertoires and HLA-DP antigens. Their antigen targets remain unknown. Profiling relied on immunoSEQ multiplex PCR, and the TCRdb table lists in-frame clones only, not all of them. The data hold roughly 120,000 clones, with 92% observed a single time. The sample taken for sequencing was CD4+ T cells from PBMCs. All receptors derive from a woman younger than 30 in good health and CMV-seronegative.

The chain recombines TRBV18 with TRBJ2-2; D perhaps matches TRBD1 (6 bases). The germline V and J ends were trimmed by 0 bases and 6 bases, with 17 bases remaining between them. The germline gives CDR1 KGHSH, CDR2 LQKENI. The CDR3 totals 17 residues. The CDR3 sequence is CASSPPRTGPGAGELFF. CDR3 DNA: TGTGCCAGCTCACCACCCCGCACAGGGCCCGGGGCCGGGGAGCTGTTTTTT.

This chain connects TRBV27 to TRBJ2-5, with TRBD2 identical over 9 bases. The closer fit of TRBJ2-7 to the DNA end suggests the J call may be wrong. The length of the CDR3 is 17 residues. CDR1 and CDR2 from the germline V gene are MNHEY and SMNVEV (reference sequence). CDR3 coding DNA: TGTGCCAGCAGTTTATGGCTAGCGGGGCCCCGGGGCGGCGAGCAGTACTTC. Translating gives CASSLWLAGPRGGEQYF.

This chain joins TRBV11-2 and TRBJ1-5; TRBD1 agrees at 7 bases. CDR3 length equals 15 residues. Germline V lookup: CDR1 SGHAT, CDR2 FQNNGV. The V segment lost 1 base and the J segment 6 bases; nucleotides outside the gene matches: 6. The CDR3 DNA sequence: TGTGCCAGCAGCTTAGGGTCGACAGGGACTCAGCCCCAGCATTTT. It translates to CASSLGSTGTQPQHF.

The table lists this clone with a count of one. The chain is built from TRBV7-9 and TRBJ1-5, with D maybe TRBD1 (5 bases). This CDR3 is 14 amino acids long. CDR1 SEHNR and CDR2 FQNEAQ come from the germline V gene (reference sequence). The V and J ends lost 5 bases and 3 bases respectively, with 11 bases between them. This CDR3 reads CASSPQTDNQPQHF. CDR3 bases: TGTGCCAGCAGCCCACAGACAGACAATCAGCCCCAGCATTTT.

The chain joins TRBV2 to TRBJ1-5; D is unresolved. The V and J ends lost 1 base and 6 bases respectively, with 10 bases between them. The V gene's germline CDR1 is SNHLY and CDR2 FYNNEI. CDR3 length: 14 residues. CDR3 region: CASSEVSPTQPQHF. The DNA for the CDR3 is TGTGCCAGCAGTGAAGTTAGCCCCACTCAGCCCCAGCATTTT.

DNA for the CDR3: TGTGCCAGCATATGGGATATCGGGAATGGCTACACCTTC. This sequence encodes CASIWDIGNGYTF. The J gene is TRBJ1-2, the V gene TRBV6-6; no clear D gene. V lost 7 bases and J lost 6, with 15 bases in between. This CDR3 region has 13 residues. The germline CDR1 and CDR2 sequences are MNHNY and SVGAGI (reference sequence).

The chain joins TRBV18 to TRBJ1-2; possibly TRBD1 for D (5 bases). V was cut by 2 bases and J by 6 bases, with 19 bases left in between. There are 16 residues in the CDR3. CDR1 and CDR2 from the germline V gene are KGHSH and LQKENI. CDR3 loop: CASSPGPTRGLDGYTF. DNA for the CDR3: TGTGCCAGCTCACCAGGTCCAACTCGGGGACTAGATGGCTACACCTTC.

This sequence joins TRBV11-3 and TRBJ2-7; D may be TRBD1 (6 bases). The CDR3 is 18 amino acids. Germline loops: CDR1 SGHNT, CDR2 YENEEA. Trimming cost V 4 bases and J 3 bases, with 25 bases left between them. CDR3 in amino acids: CASSSKKNGQSPCYEQYF. In nucleotides, the CDR3 is TGTGCCAGCAGCTCTAAAAAGAACGGACAGTCCCCCTGCTACGAGCAGTACTTC.

This rearrangement joins TRBV9 to TRBJ1-1; D may be TRBD1 (6 bases). The CDR3 length is 14 residues. The V end was cut by 3 bases, the J end by 1 base, with 10 bases between. Germline V lookup: CDR1 SGDLS, CDR2 YYNGEE. The CDR3 here is CASSAGQPNTEAFF. The CDR3 DNA reads as TGTGCCAGCAGCGCCGGACAGCCGAACACTGAAGCTTTCTTT.

The chain employs TRBV5-8 and TRBJ2-5, with a weak D call TRBD2 (6 bases). Germline lookup yields CDR1 SGHTS and CDR2 YDEGEE. V was shortened by 1 base and J by 3 bases, with 13 bases between the two germline ends. The CDR3 covers 15 residues. CDR3 protein: CASSLPAGPKETQYF. CDR3 coding DNA: TGTGCCAGCAGCTTGCCCGCGGGGCCCAAAGAGACCCAGTACTTC.

The gene calls are TRBV28 and TRBJ1-5; D gene ambiguous. The CDR3 runs to 14 residues. Germline V CDR1 and CDR2: MDHEN, SYDVKM. The V and J ends lost 6 bases and 7 bases respectively, with 16 bases between them. CDR3 loop: CASRGGGSSQPQHF. The CDR3 DNA follows: TGTGCCAGCAGAGGAGGAGGGTCATCACAGCCCCAGCATTTT.

The chain has TRBV5-8 and TRBJ2-1; TRBD1 agrees at 7 bases. The CDR3 runs to 16 residues. Germline V gene data show CDR1 as SGHTS and CDR2 as YDEGEE. Trimming at V came to 4 bases and at J to 0 bases, leaving 7 bases not matched to a gene. CDR3 in DNA: TGTGCCAGCAGCCTGCCGGGACAGAGCTCCTACAATGAGCAGTTCTTC. This translates into CASSLPGQSSYNEQFF. The full variable domain, in which reference TRBV5-8 and TRBJ2-1 provide the parts outside the CDR3, is EAGVTQSPTHLIKTRGQQATLRCSPISGHTSVYWYQQALGLGLQFLLWYDEGEERNRGNFPPRFSGRQFPNYSSELNVNALELEDSALYLCASSLPGQSSYNEQFFGPGTRLTVL.

This clone was recorded only once. The chain joins TRBV18 to TRBJ2-1; 9 bases match TRBD1. Germline trimming cut 5 bases from V and 7 bases from J; bases unmatched to any gene: 3. This CDR3 has 13 amino acids. Per the germline V gene, CDR1 is KGHSH and CDR2 is LQKENI. The CDR3 reads CASSAQGANEQFF. CDR3 in DNA: TGTGCCAGCTCAGCACAGGGGGCTAATGAGCAGTTCTTC. Supplemented by reference TRBV18 and TRBJ2-1, the full variable domain reads NAGVMQNPRHLVRRRGQEARLRCSPMKGHSHVYWYRQLPEEGLKFMVYLQKENIIDESGMPKERFSAEFPKEGPSILRIQQVVRGDSAAYFCASSAQGANEQFFGPGTRLTVL.

Regarding this clone: At the DNA level, this CDR3 is encoded by other sequences in the same sample as well. J is TRBJ1-5 and V is TRBV2; no firm D call. Trimming took 8 bases from V and 0 from J, leaving 8 bases between them. The CDR3 is 13 residues long. Germline V CDR1 and CDR2: SNHLY, FYNNEI. This chain's CDR3 is CASSGDSNQPQHF. The CDR3 DNA is TGTGCCAGCTCTGGCGATAGCAATCAGCCCCAGCATTTT.

CDR3 in DNA: TGTGCCAGCAGTAGCGTCAGGGATTGGGGCACTGAAGCTTTCTTT. Protein: CASSSVRDWGTEAFF. The rearrangement links TRBV27 to TRBJ1-1; a possible D gene is TRBD1 (5 bases). CDR3 length equals 15 residues. Trimming left V 5 bases short and J 4 bases short, with 17 bases between. Germline-derived CDR1 and CDR2 are MNHEY and SMNVEV (reference sequence).

This clone is a singleton in its sample. This chain links TRBV28 with TRBJ1-6, with TRBD1 matching over 9 bases. The ends lost 4 bases at V and 8 bases at J; junction bases unmatched: 12. The CDR3 extends over 17 amino acids. Looked up from germline, CDR1 is MDHEN and CDR2 is SYDVKM. CDR3 residues: CASSSISGTGFHSPLHF. The DNA for the CDR3 is TGTGCCAGCAGTTCCATATCCGGGACAGGGTTTCATTCACCCCTCCACTTT.

This chain connects TRBV7-9 to TRBJ2-3; TRBD2 might be the D (7 bases). Trimming removed 3 bases at V and 4 bases at J, with 20 bases between. Germline CDR1 reads SEHNR; CDR2 reads FQNEAQ (reference sequence). This CDR3 is 17 amino acids long. CDR3 loop: CASSFLLRHGGPDTQYF. The CDR3 DNA is TGTGCCAGCAGCTTTTTATTAAGGCACGGGGGGCCAGATACGCAGTATTTT.

The chain employs TRBV6-1 and TRBJ2-3; D is unresolved. The CDR3 is 15 amino acids. Per germline, CDR1 MNHNS and CDR2 SASEGT. The ends were cut back, 1 base at V and 5 bases at J, with 13 bases in the middle. CDR3 residues: CASSEGYPRIDTQYF. CDR3 nucleotide sequence: TGTGCCAGCAGTGAAGGGTACCCCCGCATAGATACGCAGTATTTT.

J is TRBJ1-5 and V is TRBV7-9; no definite D call. CDR1 is SEHNR and CDR2 is FQNEAQ in the germline V gene (reference sequence). The CDR3 extends over 15 amino acids. Trimming took 5 bases from V and 7 from J, leaving 18 bases between them. The CDR3 is CASSLKGSPGQPQHF. CDR3 DNA: TGTGCCAGCAGCCTCAAGGGTTCGCCCGGGCAGCCCCAGCATTTT.

V and J are TRBV28 and TRBJ1-5, with 7 positions matching TRBD1. The CDR3 runs to 13 residues. Germline loops: CDR1 MDHEN, CDR2 SYDVKM. V lost 7 bases, J lost 2 bases, and 2 bases stayed unmatched. The CDR3 protein is CASTGTGNQPQHF. As DNA, the CDR3 is TGTGCCAGCACCGGGACAGGCAATCAGCCCCAGCATTTT. The whole variable domain, remainder taken from reference TRBV28 and TRBJ1-5, is DVKVTQSSRYLVKRTGEKVFLECVQDMDHENMFWYRQDPGLGLRLIYFSYDVKMKEKGDIPEGYSVSREKKERFSLILESASTNQTSMYLCASTGTGNQPQHFGDGTRLSIL.

Only one count was recorded for this clone. This rearrangement joins TRBV7-8 to TRBJ2-2; D gene unclear. Germline CDR1 SGHVS, CDR2 FQNEAQ. CDR3 size: 14 residues. V was cut by 1 base and J by 4 bases, with 7 bases left in between. CDR3 sequence reads: CASSLEALTGELFF. The CDR3 coding sequence is TGTGCCAGCAGCTTAGAGGCCCTCACCGGGGAGCTGTTTTTT. The variable domain in full, with the rest retrieved from reference TRBV7-8 and TRBJ2-2, is GAGVSQSPRYKVAKRGQDVALRCDPISGHVSLFWYQQALGQGPEFLTYFQNEAQLDKSGLPSDRFFAERPEGSVSTLKIQRTQQEDSAVYLCASSLEALTGELFFGEGSRLTVL.

The gene calls are TRBV4-1 and TRBJ2-1; 10 bases fit TRBD2. CDR3 size: 15 residues. Per the germline V gene, CDR1 is MGHRA and CDR2 is YSYEKL. J lost 7 bases, V lost 4 bases, and 7 bases had no gene match. The CDR3: CASSRLAGERNEQFF. In nucleotides, the CDR3 is TGCGCCAGCAGCCGGCTAGCGGGAGAAAGGAATGAGCAGTTCTTC.

This chain's CDR3 is CASTDRSAEAFF. CDR3 coding DNA: TGTGCCAGCACGGACAGAAGCGCTGAAGCTTTCTTT. This rearrangement joins TRBV6-5 to TRBJ1-1, with a weak D call TRBD1 (6 bases). Trimming cost V 7 bases and J 6 bases, with 12 bases left between them. CDR3 length: 12 residues. In germline, CDR1 is MNHEY, CDR2 SVGAGI.

The chain joins TRBV28 to TRBJ2-3; 7 nucleotides line up with TRBD2. In germline, CDR1 is MDHEN, CDR2 SYDVKM. CDR3 length: 15 amino acids. J was trimmed by 0 bases and V by 3 bases; bases with no gene match: 3. CDR3 sequence: CASSLAGESTDTQYF. CDR3 nucleotides: TGTGCCAGCAGTTTGGCGGGGGAGAGCACAGATACGCAGTATTTT.

The chain is built from TRBV18 and TRBJ1-5; 8 bases agree with TRBD1. This CDR3 is built from 14 residues. Germline V gene lookup returns CDR1 KGHSH and CDR2 LQKENI. The V gene end was trimmed by 6 bases and the J gene end by 4 bases; junction bases not matched to a gene: 5. The CDR3 DNA is TGTGCCAGCTCGGACAGGGTATGGAATCAGCCCCAGCATTTT. Encoded protein: CASSDRVWNQPQHF.

The V call is TRBV5-5, the J call TRBJ1-1; D uncertain. Germline values: CDR1 SGHKS, CDR2 YYEKEE (reference sequence). The CDR3 loop spans 12 amino acids. Trimming pared 2 bases from V and 6 bases from J, leaving 8 bases between. CDR3 DNA sequence: TGTGCCAGCAGCTTTGAGCGGGCTGAAGCTTTCTTT. Translation gives CASSFERAEAFF.

The rearrangement links TRBV7-3 to TRBJ2-1, with 12 bases lining up with TRBD2. The CDR3 is made up of 15 amino acids. V dropped 5 bases and J dropped 8; count of bases not matched to a gene: 7. The germline V gene encodes CDR1 SGHTA and CDR2 FQGTGA. In DNA, the CDR3 is TGTGCCAGCAGCATCGGACTAGCGGGACGGGATGAGCAGTTCTTC. It encodes CASSIGLAGRDEQFF.